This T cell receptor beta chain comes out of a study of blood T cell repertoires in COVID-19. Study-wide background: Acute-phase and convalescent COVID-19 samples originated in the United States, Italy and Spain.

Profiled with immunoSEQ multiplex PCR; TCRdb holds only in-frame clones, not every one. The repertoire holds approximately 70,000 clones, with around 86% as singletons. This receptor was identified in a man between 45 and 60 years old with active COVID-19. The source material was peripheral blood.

CDR3 sequence reads: CASSFGRAYEQYF. In DNA form, the CDR3 reads TGCGCCAGCAGCTTCGGCAGGGCCTACGAGCAGTACTTC. The chain employs TRBV5-1 and TRBJ2-7; perhaps TRBD1 as D (5 bases). The CDR3 consists of 13 residues. Germline loops: CDR1 SGHRS, CDR2 YFSETQ. Trimming shortened V by 2 bases and J by 2 bases, and 8 bases separated the two germline ends.